Reported below is one TCR beta chain. Since a much larger clone is just one base distant, this may be a read error. TCRdb used MiXCR to reprocess the RT-PCR reads, holding one entry per CDR3 protein. The sample lists just under 550,000 distinct CDR3 sequences; less than 25% were seen once. This CDR3 has 11 amino acids. Germline V gives CDR1 SQVTM, CDR2 ANQGSEA. V was trimmed by 7 bases and J by 4 bases, leaving 8 bases between them. The sample is drawn from a study of response to subunit inactivated influenza vaccine. The sample was also reused in another study, on T cells expressing NK-cell markers. That paper adds: What made the TCR beta cDNA was 5'RACE template switching with UMIs.

Sequencing used CD4+ T cells sorted from PBMCs, obtained 11 to 12 days after vaccination. The source of this sequence is a man between 45 and 60 years old who received an inactivated influenza vaccine. The V call is TRBV29-1, the J call TRBJ2-1; D is uncertain. CDR3 in amino acids: CSDLVYNEQFF. DNA of the CDR3: TGCAGCGACCTTGTTTACAATGAGCAGTTCTTC.